The clone carrying this T cell receptor (delta chain) turned up a few times. The protein TCRdb gives is from a much larger clone and does not agree with this DNA's translation at residue 13, likely a read error; the protein shown here comes from the DNA. Gammadelta T cells were flow-sorted from PBMC into Vgamma9/Vdelta2+ and Vdelta2-negative populations for bulk analysis. The CDR3 contains 16 residues. CDR1 is GEAIGNYY, CDR2 EKD, per germline. With 1 base clipped from V and 7 bases from J, the junction kept 16 bases outside the gene matches. The sample originates from a study of γδ T cells in repeated Plasmodium falciparum infection. Whole-study context: Four controlled malaria infections with P. falciparum NF54 spanned less than 850 days.

TCRdb called clones from the multiplex PCR reads again using CATT. The sample includes roughly 93,000 delta-chain clones, 0.9% to 1% seen only once; the top ten take 9.6%. Input material: gamma-delta T cells from blood. The clonotype was recovered from a pool of human donors (malaria-infected and uninfected, not separated). The chain couples TRDV2 to TRDJ4; 8 nucleotides line up with TRDD3. TCRdb gives no J gene; it was assigned here by matching the DNA to germline. CDR3 in DNA: TGTGCCTGTGACACAAAGGCTGTCGGGGATACTAGAAACCTGATCTTT. The encoded protein is CACDTKAVGDTRNLIF.